Following are 13 T cell receptor beta chains from one sample sequenced in a study of cytomegalovirus exposure and HLA in healthy donors. PCR involved 60 Vbeta and 13 Jbeta primers. Produced via immunoSEQ multiplex PCR; TCRdb's table is partial and in-frame only. In the table there are around 94,000 clones, roughly 60% of which are singletons. Sample: PBMCs. These receptors all stem from a human donor in good health.

This clone was detected a few times. The chain uses TRBV30 and TRBJ2-5, with 14 positions matching TRBD2. The junction had 3 bases not matched to a gene; V was cut back by 0 bases and J by 3 bases. CDR1 is GTSNPN and CDR2 is SVGIG in the germline V gene (reference sequence). The length of the CDR3 is 16 residues. CDR3 amino acids: CAWSVGLAGVKETQYF. The CDR3 DNA reads TGTGCCTGGAGTGTGGGACTAGCGGGAGTTAAAGAGACCCAGTACTTC.

This clone was detected only a few times. CDR3 sequence reads: CASSLPQGVSSPLHF. The CDR3, as DNA: TGTGCCAGCAGTTTACCTCAGGGGGTATCTTCACCCCTCCACTTT. The chain employs TRBV28 and TRBJ1-6; 7 nucleotides line up with TRBD1. V trimming: 2 bases; J trimming: 9 bases; junction bases outside the gene matches: 7. The length of the CDR3 is 15 residues. Germline V gene sequence: CDR1 MDHEN, CDR2 SYDVKM.

The chain couples TRBV27 to TRBJ2-5; 8 positions match TRBD2. The DNA end is more similar to TRBJ2-7, so the J call may be wrong. This CDR3 has 16 amino acids. Germline V lookup: CDR1 MNHEY, CDR2 SMNVEV (reference sequence). CDR3 DNA sequence: TGTGCCAGCAAGGTTAGCGGGGCCGGCGGCTCCTACGAGCAGTACTTC. This gives the protein CASKVSGAGGSYEQYF.

This clone was found a few times. The chain links TRBV2 to TRBJ2-4; 7 bases match TRBD1. Germline V gene lookup returns CDR1 SNHLY and CDR2 FYNNEI. The CDR3 spans 14 residues. The V and J ends lost 7 bases and 8 bases, in that order; junction bases with no gene match: 11. The CDR3 DNA sequence: TGTGCCAGCATGAAGGACAGGCCCGCGGACATTCAGTACTTC. Its protein is CASMKDRPADIQYF.

The sample holds a few counts of this clone. This chain uses TRBV28 with TRBJ2-7, with TRBD2 matching 10 bases. Germline V gives CDR1 MDHEN, CDR2 SYDVKM. CDR3 length: 14 residues. V lost 8 bases and J lost 5; bases outside the gene matches: 9. The DNA for the CDR3 is TGTGCCAGCGGTAGCGGGAGGACCTTTGACGAGCAGTACTTC. Protein product: CASGSGRTFDEQYF. Full variable domain (remainder filled in from reference TRBV28 and TRBJ2-7): DVKVTQSSRYLVKRTGEKVFLECVQDMDHENMFWYRQDPGLGLRLIYFSYDVKMKEKGDIPEGYSVSREKKERFSLILESASTNQTSMYLCASGSGRTFDEQYFGPGTRLTVT.

The rearrangement joins TRBV28 to TRBJ2-7; 8 bases are shared with TRBD2. CDR3 length: 15 residues. Germline values: CDR1 MDHEN, CDR2 SYDVKM. Trimming removed 6 bases from V and 1 base from J; junction bases left unmatched: 8. The CDR3, as DNA: TGTGCCAGCAGACTAACTAGCGGCATATCCTACGAGCAGTACTTC. Protein product: CASRLTSGISYEQYF.

The chain joins TRBV9 to TRBJ2-5, with TRBD2 matching 15 bases. Trimming at V came to 4 bases and at J to 1 base, leaving 5 bases not matched to a gene. The CDR3 is 17 residues long. Germline-derived CDR1 and CDR2 are SGDLS and YYNGEE. The CDR3 reads CASSSGLAGGIQETQYF. The CDR3 coding sequence is TGTGCCAGCAGCTCGGGACTAGCGGGAGGAATCCAAGAGACCCAGTACTTC.

V gene TRBV30 combines with J gene TRBJ1-1; D is possibly TRBD1 (5 bases). Germline CDR1 is GTSNPN and CDR2 is SVGIG (reference sequence). The CDR3 is 15 amino acids. Trimming removed 0 bases at V and 7 bases at J, with 18 bases between. The CDR3 bases are TGTGCCTGGAGTGTATCTGGGGGGAGGTCGCGTGAAGCTTTCTTT. This codes for CAWSVSGGRSREAFF.

This clone appeared once. This chain uses TRBV13 with TRBJ2-7; perhaps TRBD2 as D (6 bases). The CDR3 contains 14 residues. V was pared by 3 bases and J by 4 bases, with 13 bases between. Germline CDR1 reads PRHDT; CDR2 reads FYEKMQ (reference sequence). CDR3 sequence (DNA): TGTGCCAGCAGCTTCGGGACTGATCCGTACGAGCAGTACTTC. Amino acids: CASSFGTDPYEQYF.

The chain uses TRBV28 and TRBJ2-7, with D perhaps TRBD1 (6 bases). Germline values: CDR1 MDHEN, CDR2 SYDVKM. V lost 5 bases, J lost 2 bases, and 10 bases lay in between. The CDR3 is 13 residues long. As DNA, the CDR3 is TGTGCCAGCAGTAACAGGGTCCCCTACGAGCAGTACTTC. This translates into CASSNRVPYEQYF. Drawing the rest from reference TRBV28 and TRBJ2-7, the complete variable domain is DVKVTQSSRYLVKRTGEKVFLECVQDMDHENMFWYRQDPGLGLRLIYFSYDVKMKEKGDIPEGYSVSREKKERFSLILESASTNQTSMYLCASSNRVPYEQYFGPGTRLTVT.

The sample holds one count of this clone. The chain links TRBV5-1 to TRBJ2-5; the match to TRBD2 covers 11 bases. The CDR3 consists of 15 residues. Germline trimming cut 1 base from V and 5 bases from J; bases unmatched to any gene: 4. Germline V CDR1 and CDR2: SGHRS, YFSETQ. The CDR3 region is CASSLTSGSTETQYF. The CDR3 DNA follows: TGCGCCAGCAGCTTGACTAGCGGGAGCACTGAGACCCAGTACTTC.

This clone was seen only a few times. The chain couples TRBV7-9 to TRBJ2-3; 11 bases line up with TRBD2. Germline V CDR1 and CDR2: SEHNR, FQNEAQ (reference sequence). This CDR3 has 16 amino acids. The J segment lost 2 bases and the V segment lost 4 bases, leaving 5 bases of the junction unmatched. This CDR3 is CASSWGLAEYTDTQYF. The CDR3, as DNA: TGTGCCAGCAGCTGGGGACTAGCGGAATACACAGATACGCAGTATTTT.

This rearrangement joins TRBV5-1 to TRBJ1-4, with TRBD1 matching over 10 bases. Germline V gene sequence: CDR1 SGHRS, CDR2 YFSETQ. CDR3 length: 14 residues. Trimming cost V 4 bases and J 7 bases; bases outside gene matches: 4. CDR3 protein: CASSGDRGLEKLFF. As DNA, the CDR3 is TGCGCCAGCAGCGGTGACAGGGGGCTTGAAAAACTGTTTTTT.